Listed below are T cell receptor beta chains from one sample, sequenced in a study of CD8+CD57+ T cells in acquired aplastic anemia. TCRdb re-called the reads with MiXCR, one entry per CDR3 protein. The sample lists over 150,000 distinct CDR3 sequences, 60% to 80% occurring once. Source material: sorted CD4+, CD8+, or CD8+CD57+ T cells (not recorded which) from PBMCs. Receptors originate from a human donor with aplastic anemia. CDR3s include the opening cysteine and the closing phenylalanine or tryptophan. Each record gives: clone size, D gene, V gene, J gene, CDR3 DNA, CDR3 protein. D genes are given only for firm matches. A row's size may be missing; if present it is once, few, many or a size class.

abundance: -; d_gene: TRBD1; v_gene: TRBV2; j_gene: TRBJ1-2; CDR3nt: TGTGCCAGCAGGGACAGGGCCTCCTATGGCTACACCTTC; CDR3aa: CASRDRASYGYTF
abundance: -; d_gene: TRBD1; v_gene: TRBV25-1; j_gene: TRBJ2-7; CDR3nt: TGTGCCAGCAGTGATTGGACAGGGGTTGAAGAGCAGTACTTC; CDR3aa: CASSDWTGVEEQYF
abundance: -; d_gene: TRBD1; v_gene: TRBV5-1; j_gene: TRBJ1-1; CDR3nt: TGCGCCAGCAGATCTTCCGGGACAGGGATAACTGAAGCTTTCTTT; CDR3aa: CASRSSGTGITEAFF
abundance: -; d_gene: TRBD2; v_gene: TRBV15; j_gene: TRBJ2-3; CDR3nt: TGTGCCACCAGCAGAGGCACTAGCGGGCTCAGCACAGATACGCAGTATTTT; CDR3aa: CATSRGTSGLSTDTQYF
abundance: -; d_gene: -; v_gene: TRBV7-3; j_gene: TRBJ1-1; CDR3nt: TGTGCCAGCAGCACCGCCGGACAGATGAACACTGAAGCTTTCTTT; CDR3aa: CASSTAGQMNTEAFF
abundance: once; d_gene: -; v_gene: TRBV25-1; j_gene: TRBJ1-2; CDR3nt: TGTGCCAGCAGTGCTTGGGCCTTACAGACATCCTATGGCTACGCCTTC; CDR3aa: CASSAWALQTSYGYAF
abundance: -; d_gene: -; v_gene: TRBV9; j_gene: TRBJ2-7; CDR3nt: TGTGCCAGCAGCCGAAGGGAAGATACCTACGAGCAGTACTTC; CDR3aa: CASSRREDTYEQYF
abundance: -; d_gene: -; v_gene: TRBV6-1; j_gene: TRBJ2-7; CDR3nt: TGTGCCAGCACATCGGACTTGACCTACGAGCAGTACTTC; CDR3aa: CASTSDLTYEQYF
abundance: -; d_gene: -; v_gene: TRBV20-1; j_gene: TRBJ2-3; CDR3nt: TGCAGTGCAGGTAAGGGTATCGCAGATACGCAGTATTTT; CDR3aa: CSAGKGIADTQYF
abundance: once; d_gene: -; v_gene: TRBV20-1; j_gene: TRBJ1-2; CDR3nt: TGCAGTGCTAGAGTGCTAGCGGGGAACTATGGCTACACCTTC; CDR3aa: CSARVLAGNYGYTF
abundance: -; d_gene: TRBD1; v_gene: TRBV7-3; j_gene: TRBJ2-6; CDR3nt: TGTGCCAGCAGCTCAAGGACAGGGGCTGGGGCCAACGTCCTGACTTTC; CDR3aa: CASSSRTGAGANVLTF
abundance: -; d_gene: TRBD1; v_gene: TRBV2; j_gene: TRBJ1-5; CDR3nt: TGTGCCAGCAGTGAAGGACAGGGGGCGAATCAGCCCCAGCATTTT; CDR3aa: CASSEGQGANQPQHF
abundance: -; d_gene: -; v_gene: TRBV9; j_gene: TRBJ1-4; CDR3nt: TGTGCCAGCAGCGACCGGGACAAAAATGAAAAACTGTTTTTT; CDR3aa: CASSDRDKNEKLFF
abundance: -; d_gene: TRBD2; v_gene: TRBV12-3/TRBV12-4; j_gene: TRBJ2-1; CDR3nt: TGTGCCAGCAGTTTAGTAGTAGCGGGGAATGAGCAGTTCTTC; CDR3aa: CASSLVVAGNEQFF
abundance: once; d_gene: -; v_gene: TRBV20-1; j_gene: TRBJ2-2; CDR3nt: TGCAGTGCTTACAGGGACTACCTGAACACCGGGGAGCTGTTTTTT; CDR3aa: CSAYRDYLNTGELFF
abundance: -; d_gene: TRBD1; v_gene: TRBV7-3; j_gene: TRBJ1-2; CDR3nt: TGTGCCAGCAGCTTAACCGGTGGGGCAGGGGGAAACTATGGCTACACCTTC; CDR3aa: CASSLTGGAGGNYGYTF
abundance: -; d_gene: -; v_gene: TRBV20-1; j_gene: TRBJ2-1; CDR3nt: TGCAGTGCTAGAGTGTGGGACTTATATGCCAATGAGCAGTTCTTC; CDR3aa: CSARVWDLYANEQFF
abundance: -; d_gene: TRBD1; v_gene: TRBV29-1; j_gene: TRBJ2-5; CDR3nt: TGCAGCGTCCCTACAGGGGACGGGGAGACCCAGTACTTC; CDR3aa: CSVPTGDGETQYF
abundance: -; d_gene: TRBD1; v_gene: TRBV7-9; j_gene: TRBJ2-5; CDR3nt: TGTGCCAGCAGACCACCCACGGGACAGCCCCAACAAGAGACCCAGTACTTC; CDR3aa: CASRPPTGQPQQETQYF
abundance: -; d_gene: TRBD1; v_gene: TRBV15; j_gene: TRBJ2-7; CDR3nt: TGTGCCACCAGCAGAGACCCGACAGGGTTCTACGAGCAGTACTTC; CDR3aa: CATSRDPTGFYEQYF
abundance: -; d_gene: -; v_gene: TRBV6-5; j_gene: TRBJ1-2; CDR3nt: TGTGCCAGCAGTTACTCGGCCGGGACGCCCTATGGCTACACCTTC; CDR3aa: CASSYSAGTPYGYTF
abundance: -; d_gene: -; v_gene: TRBV24-1; j_gene: TRBJ2-5; CDR3nt: TGTGCCACCAGTGAGGCAGCCACCCAAGAGACCCAGTACTTC; CDR3aa: CATSEAATQETQYF
abundance: -; d_gene: TRBD1; v_gene: TRBV6-1; j_gene: TRBJ1-6; CDR3nt: TGTGCCAGCGGCTATCCTAACAGGGGCGGGAATTCACCCCTCCACTTT; CDR3aa: CASGYPNRGGNSPLHF
abundance: -; d_gene: -; v_gene: TRBV15; j_gene: TRBJ2-3; CDR3nt: TGTGCCACCAGCAGAGAGTCTGGGGCCGTAGATACGCAGTATTTT; CDR3aa: CATSRESGAVDTQYF
abundance: -; d_gene: -; v_gene: TRBV6-2/TRBV6-3; j_gene: TRBJ1-4; CDR3nt: TGTGCCAGCAGTTACTCAACCGGTGGTGAAAAACTGTTTTTT; CDR3aa: CASSYSTGGEKLFF
abundance: -; d_gene: -; v_gene: TRBV25-1; j_gene: TRBJ1-5; CDR3nt: TGTGCCAGCAGGAAGGCCAATCAGCTCCAGCATTTT; CDR3aa: CASRKANQLQHF
abundance: -; d_gene: -; v_gene: TRBV6-1; j_gene: TRBJ2-7; CDR3nt: TGTGCCAGCAGTGAGCCTTCCGGGACACCCTACGAGCAGTACTTC; CDR3aa: CASSEPSGTPYEQYF
abundance: -; d_gene: TRBD1; v_gene: TRBV24-1; j_gene: TRBJ1-1; CDR3nt: TGTGCCACCAGAGGACCCGGACAGGCGAACACTGAAGCTTTCTTT; CDR3aa: CATRGPGQANTEAFF
abundance: -; d_gene: -; v_gene: TRBV19; j_gene: TRBJ2-5; CDR3nt: TGTGCCAATAGCGTTGGACCAATTCAAGAGACCCAGTACTTC; CDR3aa: CANSVGPIQETQYF
abundance: -; d_gene: -; v_gene: TRBV19; j_gene: TRBJ1-3; CDR3nt: TGTGCCAGCGGGGCTGGGGTCTCTGGAAACACCATATATTTT; CDR3aa: CASGAGVSGNTIYF
abundance: few; d_gene: -; v_gene: TRBV19; j_gene: TRBJ1-4; CDR3nt: TGTGCCAGTAGTATAGACGGCGAAGCGAAAAAACTGTTTTTT; CDR3aa: CASSIDGEAKKLFF
abundance: -; d_gene: TRBD2; v_gene: TRBV7-9; j_gene: TRBJ2-3; CDR3nt: TGTGCCAGCAGCTTAGTAGCGGGATCTTCAGATACGCAGTATTTT; CDR3aa: CASSLVAGSSDTQYF
abundance: -; d_gene: TRBD1; v_gene: TRBV10-3; j_gene: TRBJ2-7; CDR3nt: TGTGCCATCAAGCGGACAGGGGGCGACGAGCAGTACTTC; CDR3aa: CAIKRTGGDEQYF
abundance: -; d_gene: -; v_gene: TRBV7-2; j_gene: TRBJ2-7; CDR3nt: TGTGCCAGCAGCGTGGGACGGGCAGGCTCCTACGAGCAGTACTTC; CDR3aa: CASSVGRAGSYEQYF
abundance: once; d_gene: TRBD2; v_gene: TRBV19; j_gene: TRBJ2-5; CDR3nt: TGTGCCAGTAGTATAGGGCTAGCGGGAGGACAAGAGACCCAGTACTTC; CDR3aa: CASSIGLAGGQETQYF
abundance: many; d_gene: -; v_gene: TRBV7-3; j_gene: TRBJ2-5; CDR3nt: TGTGCCAGCAGCTACCACAATAAAGAGACCCAGTACTTC; CDR3aa: CASSYHNKETQYF
abundance: -; d_gene: TRBD2; v_gene: TRBV6-4; j_gene: TRBJ2-1; CDR3nt: TGTGCCAGCAGTGGCGATAGCGGGGAATACAATGAGCAGTTCTTC; CDR3aa: CASSGDSGEYNEQFF
abundance: -; d_gene: -; v_gene: TRBV28; j_gene: TRBJ2-7; CDR3nt: TGTGCCAGCAGAGACTCGGTGGGCGAGCAGTACTTC; CDR3aa: CASRDSVGEQYF
abundance: few; d_gene: TRBD1; v_gene: TRBV7-2; j_gene: TRBJ1-1; CDR3nt: TGTGCCAGCAGTTTTCATGCCGGCGGACAGGGGACTGAAGCTTTCTTT; CDR3aa: CASSFHAGGQGTEAFF
abundance: -; d_gene: -; v_gene: TRBV19; j_gene: TRBJ2-7; CDR3nt: TGTGCCAGTAGTATACCCGTCGGGCGCTCCTACGAGCAGTACTTC; CDR3aa: CASSIPVGRSYEQYF
abundance: -; d_gene: TRBD2; v_gene: TRBV5-1; j_gene: TRBJ2-1; CDR3nt: TGCGCCAGCAGCCTAGCGGGAGACTGGGAGCAGTTCTTC; CDR3aa: CASSLAGDWEQFF
abundance: -; d_gene: -; v_gene: TRBV2; j_gene: TRBJ2-7; CDR3nt: TGTGCCAGCAGTGTAGGGCTAGGGGGGAAGAGCTCCTACGAGCAGTACTTC; CDR3aa: CASSVGLGGKSSYEQYF
abundance: -; d_gene: TRBD2; v_gene: TRBV30; j_gene: TRBJ2-7; CDR3nt: TGTGCCTGGAAGGGGACTAGCGGGAGGGCCCCCGGGTACGAGCAGTACTTC; CDR3aa: CAWKGTSGRAPGYEQYF
abundance: few; d_gene: TRBD2; v_gene: TRBV24-1; j_gene: TRBJ2-3; CDR3nt: TGTGCCACCAGTGACAATACCCATAGCGGGAGGTCAGATACGCAGTATTTT; CDR3aa: CATSDNTHSGRSDTQYF
abundance: -; d_gene: TRBD1; v_gene: TRBV20-1; j_gene: TRBJ2-1; CDR3nt: TGCAGTGCCACCTCGGGACAGGCCTACAATGAGCAGTTCTTC; CDR3aa: CSATSGQAYNEQFF
abundance: -; d_gene: -; v_gene: TRBV2; j_gene: TRBJ2-1; CDR3nt: TGTGCCAGCACCCCCGGGATCTACAATGAGCAGTTCTTC; CDR3aa: CASTPGIYNEQFF